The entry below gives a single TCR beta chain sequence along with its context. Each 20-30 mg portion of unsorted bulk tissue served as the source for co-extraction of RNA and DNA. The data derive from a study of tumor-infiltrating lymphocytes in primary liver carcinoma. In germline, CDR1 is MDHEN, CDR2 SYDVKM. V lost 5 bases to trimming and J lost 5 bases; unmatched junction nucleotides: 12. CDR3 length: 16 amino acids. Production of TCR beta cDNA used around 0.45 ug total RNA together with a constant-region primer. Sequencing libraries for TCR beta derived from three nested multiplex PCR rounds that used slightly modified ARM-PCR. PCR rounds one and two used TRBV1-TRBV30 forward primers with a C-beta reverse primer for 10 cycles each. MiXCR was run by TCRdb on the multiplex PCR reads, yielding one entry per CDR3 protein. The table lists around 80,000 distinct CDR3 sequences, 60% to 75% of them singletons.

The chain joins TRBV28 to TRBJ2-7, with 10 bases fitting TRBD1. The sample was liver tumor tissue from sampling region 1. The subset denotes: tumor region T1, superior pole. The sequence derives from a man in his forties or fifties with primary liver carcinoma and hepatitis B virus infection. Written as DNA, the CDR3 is TGTGCCAGCAGTGCCCTTGGGGGGACAGGGGTCGACGAGCAGTACTTC. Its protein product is CASSALGGTGVDEQYF. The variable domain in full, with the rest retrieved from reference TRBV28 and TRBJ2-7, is DVKVTQSSRYLVKRTGEKVFLECVQDMDHENMFWYRQDPGLGLRLIYFSYDVKMKEKGDIPEGYSVSREKKERFSLILESASTNQTSMYLCASSALGGTGVDEQYFGPGTRLTVT.